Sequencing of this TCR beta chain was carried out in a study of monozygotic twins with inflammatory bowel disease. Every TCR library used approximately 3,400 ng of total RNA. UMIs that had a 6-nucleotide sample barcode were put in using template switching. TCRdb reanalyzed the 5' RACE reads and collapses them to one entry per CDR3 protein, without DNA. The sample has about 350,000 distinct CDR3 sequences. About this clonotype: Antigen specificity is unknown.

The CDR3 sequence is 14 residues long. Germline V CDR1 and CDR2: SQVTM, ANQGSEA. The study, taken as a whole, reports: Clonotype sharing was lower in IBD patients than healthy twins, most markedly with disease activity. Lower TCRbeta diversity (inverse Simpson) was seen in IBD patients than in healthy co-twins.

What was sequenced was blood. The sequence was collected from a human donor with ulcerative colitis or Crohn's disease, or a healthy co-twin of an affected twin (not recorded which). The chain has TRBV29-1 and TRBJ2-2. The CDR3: CSVEDPAYTGELFF.